These 7 T cell receptor beta chains share one sample of origin, sequenced in a study of cytomegalovirus exposure and HLA in healthy donors. The PCR ran on 60 Vbeta and 13 Jbeta primers. Here immunoSEQ multiplex PCR was the method, and the copy in TCRdb shows in-frame clones only, minus some. The data show 220,000 or so clones, with 80% to 85% seen just once and about 2.6% held by the top ten. The specimen was PBMCs. Source of these receptors: a woman aged 40 to 49 in good health and CMV-seronegative.

This clone was picked up a small number of times. V gene TRBV5-1 combines with J gene TRBJ2-5; 8 nucleotides agree with TRBD1. With 5 bases clipped from V and 5 bases from J, the junction kept 11 bases outside the gene matches. This CDR3 is 15 amino acids long. From germline, CDR1 is SGHRS and CDR2 YFSETQ. CDR3 nucleotides: TGCGCCAGCAGGGGGCAAAGACAGGGGTGGGAGACCCAGTACTTC. It translates to CASRGQRQGWETQYF.

The CDR3 bases are TGTGCCAGCAGCTTATCTATCCGTGAGCAGTACTTC. This encodes CASSLSIREQYF. This chain joins TRBV7-8 and TRBJ2-7; D not resolved. The CDR3 extends over 12 amino acids. The germline V gene has CDR1 SGHVS and CDR2 FQNEAQ. The ends were cut back, 2 bases at V and 7 bases at J, with 9 bases in the middle. Full variable domain (rest looked up from reference TRBV7-8 and TRBJ2-7): GAGVSQSPRYKVAKRGQDVALRCDPISGHVSLFWYQQALGQGPEFLTYFQNEAQLDKSGLPSDRFFAERPEGSVSTLKIQRTQQEDSAVYLCASSLSIREQYFGPGTRLTVT.

The V gene is TRBV7-9, the J gene TRBJ1-2; TRBD1 agrees at 9 bases. The V and J ends lost 4 bases and 7 bases, in that order; junction bases with no gene match: 10. CDR3 size: 15 residues. Germline-derived CDR1 and CDR2 are SEHNR and FQNEAQ (reference sequence). CDR3 residues: CASSSVRDRASGYTF. The CDR3, as DNA: TGTGCCAGCAGCTCCGTTAGGGACAGGGCCTCTGGCTACACCTTC. The full variable domain, its missing parts supplied by reference TRBV7-9 and TRBJ1-2, is DTGVSQNPRHKITKRGQNVTFRCDPISEHNRLYWYRQTLGQGPEFLTYFQNEAQLEKSRLLSDRFSAERPKGSFSTLEIQRTEQGDSAMYLCASSSVRDRASGYTFGSGTRLTVV.

The rearrangement joins TRBV25-1 to TRBJ1-2; possibly TRBD1 for D (5 bases). Trimming left V 3 bases short and J 6 bases short, with 11 bases between. Germline CDR1 reads MGHDK; CDR2 reads SYGVNS. The CDR3 length is 13 residues. CDR3: CASSDTGWHGYTF. CDR3 sequence (DNA): TGTGCCAGCAGTGACACAGGATGGCATGGCTACACCTTC.

This CDR3 is CASSPDRLAGANVLTF. CDR3 coding DNA: TGTGCCAGCAGTCCCGACAGGTTGGCTGGGGCCAACGTCCTGACTTTC. The rearrangement joins TRBV27 to TRBJ2-6; D is possibly TRBD1 (6 bases). Trimming left V 5 bases short and J 2 bases short, with 13 bases between. The CDR3 contains 16 residues. CDR1 MNHEY and CDR2 SMNVEV come from the germline V gene (reference sequence).

The V and J genes are TRBV6-6 and TRBJ1-1, with D possibly being TRBD1 (5 bases). CDR1 and CDR2 from the germline V gene are MNHNY and SVGAGI (reference sequence). V was cut by 2 bases and J by 0 bases, with 13 bases left in between. The CDR3 totals 16 residues. CDR3: CASSYGAAGLNTEAFF. The CDR3, as DNA: TGTGCCAGCAGTTACGGGGCAGCGGGATTGAACACTGAAGCTTTCTTT.

The chain recombines TRBV2 with TRBJ2-6; a possible D gene is TRBD1 (6 bases). Germline CDR1 and CDR2: SNHLY and FYNNEI. This CDR3 is built from 15 residues. The V gene lost 5 bases and the J gene lost 5 bases, with 13 bases spanning the gap. Here the CDR3 reads CASSLQGRRANVLTF. As DNA, the CDR3 is TGTGCCAGCAGTTTACAGGGTCGAAGGGCCAACGTCCTGACTTTC. Full variable domain (rest looked up from reference TRBV2 and TRBJ2-6): EPEVTQTPSHQVTQMGQEVILRCVPISNHLYFYWYRQILGQKVEFLVSFYNNEISEKSEIFDDQFSVERPDGSNFTLKIRSTKLEDSAMYFCASSLQGRRANVLTFGAGSRLTVL.